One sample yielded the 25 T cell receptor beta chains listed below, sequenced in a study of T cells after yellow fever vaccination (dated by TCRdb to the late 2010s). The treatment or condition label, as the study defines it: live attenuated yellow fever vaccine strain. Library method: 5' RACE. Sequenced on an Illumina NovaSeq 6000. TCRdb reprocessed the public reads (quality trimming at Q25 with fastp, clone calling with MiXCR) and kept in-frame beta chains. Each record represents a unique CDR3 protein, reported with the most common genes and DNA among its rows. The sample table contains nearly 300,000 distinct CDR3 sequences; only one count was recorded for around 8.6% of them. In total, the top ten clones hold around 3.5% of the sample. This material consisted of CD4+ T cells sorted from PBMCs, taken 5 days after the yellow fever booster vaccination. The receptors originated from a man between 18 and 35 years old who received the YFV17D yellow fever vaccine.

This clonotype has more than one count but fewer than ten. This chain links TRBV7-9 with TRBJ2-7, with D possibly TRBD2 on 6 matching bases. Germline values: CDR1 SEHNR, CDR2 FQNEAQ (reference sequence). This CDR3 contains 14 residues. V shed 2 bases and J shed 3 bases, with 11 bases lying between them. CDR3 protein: CASSLIGGYYEQYF. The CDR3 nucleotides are TGTGCCAGCAGCTTAATTGGGGGGTACTACGAGCAGTACTTC.

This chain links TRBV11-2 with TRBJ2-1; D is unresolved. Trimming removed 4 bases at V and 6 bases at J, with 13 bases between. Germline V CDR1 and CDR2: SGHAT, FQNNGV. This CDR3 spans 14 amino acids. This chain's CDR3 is CASSSYDPPNEQFF. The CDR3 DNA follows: TGTGCCAGCAGCTCTTACGACCCGCCCAATGAGCAGTTCTTC.

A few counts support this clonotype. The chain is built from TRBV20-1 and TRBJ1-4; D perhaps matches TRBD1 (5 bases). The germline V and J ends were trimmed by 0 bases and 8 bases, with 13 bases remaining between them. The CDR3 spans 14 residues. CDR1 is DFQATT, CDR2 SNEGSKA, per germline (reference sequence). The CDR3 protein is CSARDGLGREKLFF. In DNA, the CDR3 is TGCAGTGCTAGAGATGGCCTGGGACGAGAAAAACTGTTTTTT.

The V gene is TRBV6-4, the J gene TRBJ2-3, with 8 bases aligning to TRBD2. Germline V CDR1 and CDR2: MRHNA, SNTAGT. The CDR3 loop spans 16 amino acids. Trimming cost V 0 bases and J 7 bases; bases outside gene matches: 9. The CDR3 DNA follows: TGTGCCAGCAGTGACTCCTTCGGGGGGGAGCCCCATACGCAGTATTTT. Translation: CASSDSFGGEPHTQYF.

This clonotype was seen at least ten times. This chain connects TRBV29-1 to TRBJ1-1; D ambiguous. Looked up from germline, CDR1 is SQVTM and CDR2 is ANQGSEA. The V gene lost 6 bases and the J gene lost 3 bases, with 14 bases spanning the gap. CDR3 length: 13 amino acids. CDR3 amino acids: CSVAFRTDTEAFF. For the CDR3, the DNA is TGCAGCGTAGCATTTAGGACGGACACTGAAGCTTTCTTT.

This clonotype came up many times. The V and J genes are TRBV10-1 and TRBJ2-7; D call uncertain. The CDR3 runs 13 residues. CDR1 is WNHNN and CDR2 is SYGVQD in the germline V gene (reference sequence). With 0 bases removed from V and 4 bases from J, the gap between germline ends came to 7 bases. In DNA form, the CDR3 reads TGCGCCAGCAGTGAGTCCCCAGGATACGAGCAGTACTTC. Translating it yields CASSESPGYEQYF.

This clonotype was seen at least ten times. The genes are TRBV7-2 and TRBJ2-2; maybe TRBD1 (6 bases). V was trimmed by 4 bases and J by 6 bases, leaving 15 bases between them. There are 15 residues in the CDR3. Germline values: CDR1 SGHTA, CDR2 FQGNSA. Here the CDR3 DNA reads TGTGCCAGCAGCTCGAAACAGGGAAAGGCCGGGGAGCTGTTTTTT. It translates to CASSSKQGKAGELFF.

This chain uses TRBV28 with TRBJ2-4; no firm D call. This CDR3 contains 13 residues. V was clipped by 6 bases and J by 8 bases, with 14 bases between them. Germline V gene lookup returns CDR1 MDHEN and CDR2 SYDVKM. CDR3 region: CASSQRPSDIQYF. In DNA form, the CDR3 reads TGTGCCAGCAGCCAACGGCCTTCGGACATTCAGTACTTC.

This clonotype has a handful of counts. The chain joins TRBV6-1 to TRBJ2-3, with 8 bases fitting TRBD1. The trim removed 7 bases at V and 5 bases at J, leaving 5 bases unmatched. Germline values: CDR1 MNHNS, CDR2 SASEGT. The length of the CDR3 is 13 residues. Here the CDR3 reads CASKSGGIDTQYF. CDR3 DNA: TGTGCCAGCAAGTCAGGGGGCATAGATACGCAGTATTTT.

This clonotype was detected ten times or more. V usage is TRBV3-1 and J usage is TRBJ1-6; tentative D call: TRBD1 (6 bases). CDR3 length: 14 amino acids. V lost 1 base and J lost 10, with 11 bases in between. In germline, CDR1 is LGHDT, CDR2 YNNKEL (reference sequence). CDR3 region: CASSQGDIGSPLHF. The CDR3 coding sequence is TGTGCCAGCAGCCAAGGGGACATAGGCTCACCCCTCCACTTT.

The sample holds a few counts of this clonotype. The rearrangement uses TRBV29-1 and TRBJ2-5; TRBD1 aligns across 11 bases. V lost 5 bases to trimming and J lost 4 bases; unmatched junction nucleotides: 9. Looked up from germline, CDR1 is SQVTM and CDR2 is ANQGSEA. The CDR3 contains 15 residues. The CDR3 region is CSVPPRTGGSETQYF. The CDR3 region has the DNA TGCAGCGTTCCCCCCAGGACAGGGGGCTCAGAGACCCAGTACTTC.

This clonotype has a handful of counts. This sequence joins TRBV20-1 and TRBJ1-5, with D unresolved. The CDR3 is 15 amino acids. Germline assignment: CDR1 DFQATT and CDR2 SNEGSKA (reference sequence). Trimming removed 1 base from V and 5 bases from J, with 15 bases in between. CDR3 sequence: CSARGGAEGDQPQHF. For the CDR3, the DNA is TGCAGTGCTAGAGGGGGAGCAGAAGGAGATCAGCCCCAGCATTTT.

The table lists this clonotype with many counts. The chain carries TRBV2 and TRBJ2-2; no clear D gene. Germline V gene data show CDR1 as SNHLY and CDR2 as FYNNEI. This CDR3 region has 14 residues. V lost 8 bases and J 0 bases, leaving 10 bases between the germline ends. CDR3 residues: CASCPAANTGELFF. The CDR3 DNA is TGTGCCAGCTGCCCAGCCGCGAACACCGGGGAGCTGTTTTTT.

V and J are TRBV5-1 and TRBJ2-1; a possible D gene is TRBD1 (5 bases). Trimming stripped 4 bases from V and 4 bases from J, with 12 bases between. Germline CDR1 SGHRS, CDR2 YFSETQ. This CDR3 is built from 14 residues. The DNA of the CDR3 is TGCGCCAGCAGCACCCTGGGGCGGTACAATGAGCAGTTCTTC. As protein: CASSTLGRYNEQFF.

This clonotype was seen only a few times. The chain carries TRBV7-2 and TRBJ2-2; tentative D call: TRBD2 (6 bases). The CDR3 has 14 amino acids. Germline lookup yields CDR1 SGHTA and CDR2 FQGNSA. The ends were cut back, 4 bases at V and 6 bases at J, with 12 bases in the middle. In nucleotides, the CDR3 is TGTGCCAGCAGCTACATGGAGGGCGCCGGGGAGCTGTTTTTT. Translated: CASSYMEGAGELFF. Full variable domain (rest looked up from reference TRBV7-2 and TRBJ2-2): GAGVSQSPSNKVTEKGKDVELRCDPISGHTALYWYRQSLGQGLEFLIYFQGNSAPDKSGLPSDRFSAERTGGSVSTLTIQRTQQEDSAVYLCASSYMEGAGELFFGEGSRLTVL.

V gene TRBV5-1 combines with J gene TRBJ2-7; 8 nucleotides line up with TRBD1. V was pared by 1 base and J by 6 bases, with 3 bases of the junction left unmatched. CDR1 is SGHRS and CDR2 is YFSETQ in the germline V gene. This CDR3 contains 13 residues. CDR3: CASSLRTGGEQYF. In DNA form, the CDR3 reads TGCGCCAGCAGCTTGAGAACAGGGGGCGAGCAGTACTTC.

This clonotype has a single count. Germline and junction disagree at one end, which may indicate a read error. CDR3 protein: CASRVEDRITVAFF. DNA of the CDR3: TGCGCCAGCAGGGTGGAGGACCGAATCACTGTAGCTTTCTTT. The chain is built from TRBV5-1 and TRBJ1-1; no clear D. CDR1 SGHRS and CDR2 YFSETQ come from the germline V gene. The CDR3 totals 14 residues.

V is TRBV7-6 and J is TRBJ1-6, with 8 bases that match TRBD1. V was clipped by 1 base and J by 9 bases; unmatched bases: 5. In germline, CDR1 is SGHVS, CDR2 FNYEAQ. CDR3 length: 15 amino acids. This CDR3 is CASSLEGQGPSPLHF. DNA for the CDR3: TGTGCCAGCAGCTTAGAAGGACAGGGACCTTCACCCCTCCACTTT.

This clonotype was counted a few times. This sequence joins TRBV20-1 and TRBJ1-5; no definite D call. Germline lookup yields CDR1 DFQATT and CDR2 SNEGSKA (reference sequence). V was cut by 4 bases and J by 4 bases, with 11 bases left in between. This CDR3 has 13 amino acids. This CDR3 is CSATDGRNQPQHF. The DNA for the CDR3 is TGCAGTGCTACGGACGGGAGAAATCAGCCCCAGCATTTT.

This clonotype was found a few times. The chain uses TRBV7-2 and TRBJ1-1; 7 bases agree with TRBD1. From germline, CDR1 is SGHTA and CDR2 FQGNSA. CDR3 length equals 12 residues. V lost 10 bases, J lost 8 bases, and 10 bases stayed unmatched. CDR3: CATTVTGREAFF. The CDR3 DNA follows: TGTGCCACGACAGTGACAGGGAGGGAAGCTTTCTTT.

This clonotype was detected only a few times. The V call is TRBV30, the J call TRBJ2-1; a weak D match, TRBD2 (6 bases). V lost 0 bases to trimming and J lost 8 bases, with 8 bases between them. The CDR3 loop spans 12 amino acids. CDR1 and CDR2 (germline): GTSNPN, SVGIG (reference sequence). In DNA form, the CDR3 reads TGTGCCTGGAGTGTACCGGGGGATGAGCAGTTCTTC. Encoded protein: CAWSVPGDEQFF.

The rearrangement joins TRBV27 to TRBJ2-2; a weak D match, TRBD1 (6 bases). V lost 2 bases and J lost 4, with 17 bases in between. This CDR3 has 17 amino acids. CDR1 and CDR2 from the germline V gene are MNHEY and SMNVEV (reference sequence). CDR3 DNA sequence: TGTGCCAGCAGTTTAAGGTTGCGTGCCAGGGGCACCGGGGAGCTGTTTTTT. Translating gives CASSLRLRARGTGELFF.

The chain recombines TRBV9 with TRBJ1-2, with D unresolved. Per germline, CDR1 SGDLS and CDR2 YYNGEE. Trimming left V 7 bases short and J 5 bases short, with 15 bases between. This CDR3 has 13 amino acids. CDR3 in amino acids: CASAEGGRYGYTF. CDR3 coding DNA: TGTGCCAGCGCAGAAGGCGGGCGGTATGGCTACACCTTC.

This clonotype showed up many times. CDR3 sequence (DNA): TGTGCCAGCAGTTTTAACGAGCAGTACGTC. Amino acid sequence: CASSFNEQYV. The chain couples TRBV27 to TRBJ2-7; no firm D call. Germline values: CDR1 MNHEY, CDR2 SMNVEV (reference sequence). V was clipped by 3 bases and J by 5 bases, with 2 bases between them. The CDR3 is 10 amino acids.

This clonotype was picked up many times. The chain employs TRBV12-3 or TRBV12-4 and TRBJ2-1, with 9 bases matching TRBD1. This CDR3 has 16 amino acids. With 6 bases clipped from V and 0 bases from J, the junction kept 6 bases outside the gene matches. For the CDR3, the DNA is TGTGCCAGCAGAACCGGGACAGGGAGCTCCTACAATGAGCAGTTCTTC. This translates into CASRTGTGSSYNEQFF.